The sequence of this T cell receptor (beta chain) was determined in a study of T cells in Graves' hyperthyroidism and ophthalmopathy. Findings and caveats of the study: Ophthalmopathy, as predicted by the model, came a median approximately 5.9 months after the prediction.

Amplification targeted TCR beta CDR3 regions from RNA transcripts. The HTBI primer set was used in a first-round RT-PCR of the TCR CDR3. TCRdb re-derived calls from the multiplex PCR reads in MiXCR, one entry per CDR3 protein. The sample contains over 700,000 distinct CDR3 sequences, 35% to 45% of which appear only once. This clonotype was counted at least ten times. As yet, its antigen is unknown. The V and J ends lost 3 bases and 9 bases respectively, with 18 bases between them. CDR1 and CDR2 (germline): SQVTM, ANQGSEA. CDR3 length: 14 residues. Diagnoses were made from clinical symptoms, serum measures (thyroxine and TRAb), thyroid ultrasound and orbital computed tomography.

The sequence derives from a man between 18 and 29 years old with Graves' hyperthyroidism. V and J are TRBV29-1 and TRBJ1-5; tentatively, D is TRBD1 (5 bases). Specimen: blood. The CDR3 DNA reads as TGCAGCGTTGAGGACACCCGAAAGAAAAGGCCCCAGCATTTT. Its translation: CSVEDTRKKRPQHF.